This is a list of T cell receptor beta chains from one sample in a study of patients and donors after allogeneic stem cell transplantation. MiXCR, run by TCRdb on the RT-PCR reads, gives a single entry per CDR3 protein. Among some 17,000 distinct CDR3 sequences listed, around a quarter were seen once. The sequenced sample was blood, either unsorted or a sorted T cell fraction (not recorded which). The receptor source for this set is a human donor who was either an allogeneic HSCT recipient or a stem cell or donor lymphocyte infusion donor (not recorded which). It is not recorded whose cells these are; they may come from a transplant donor. Each CDR3 is given with its conserved first and last residue. The D gene is left open where the match is weak. The size of a clone is reported for some rows only, either as once, few or many, or as a class for expanded clones.

j_call: TRBJ2-5; clone_size: many; d_call: -; v_call: TRBV7-8; cdr3_nt: TGTGCCAGCAGCTCTCAACGGGACAACCAAGAGACCCAGTACTTC; cdr3_aa: CASSSQRDNQETQYF
j_call: TRBJ1-3; clone_size: -; d_call: -; v_call: TRBV10-3; cdr3_nt: TGTGCCATCAGGGGTCCCGGGGGTGGAAACACCATATATTTT; cdr3_aa: CAIRGPGGGNTIYF
j_call: TRBJ1-1; clone_size: -; d_call: TRBD1; v_call: TRBV12-3/TRBV12-4; cdr3_nt: TGTGCCAGCAGTCAAGCCGGGACAGGGATTAAAGCTTTCTTT; cdr3_aa: CASSQAGTGIKAFF
j_call: TRBJ1-2; clone_size: few; d_call: -; v_call: TRBV6-2/TRBV6-3; cdr3_nt: TGTGCCAGCAGTTACCTAAGGCTGTCCTATGGCTACACCTTC; cdr3_aa: CASSYLRLSYGYTF
j_call: TRBJ1-3; clone_size: -; d_call: -; v_call: TRBV18; cdr3_nt: TGTGCCAGCTCCCCGACAGCTGGAAACACCATATATTTT; cdr3_aa: CASSPTAGNTIYF
j_call: TRBJ1-5; clone_size: -; d_call: -; v_call: TRBV4-1; cdr3_nt: TGCGCCAGCAGCCAAGGGTGGGGCCACAATAGCAATCAGCCCCAGCATTTT; cdr3_aa: CASSQGWGHNSNQPQHF
j_call: TRBJ1-4; clone_size: once; d_call: TRBD1; v_call: TRBV9; cdr3_nt: TGTGCCAGCAGCGTAGTTCCAGGGGGTGGAAAACTGTTTTTT; cdr3_aa: CASSVVPGGGKLFF
j_call: TRBJ1-1; clone_size: -; d_call: -; v_call: TRBV7-9; cdr3_nt: TGTGCCAGCAGCTTACTGGACACTGAAGCTTTCTTT; cdr3_aa: CASSLLDTEAFF
j_call: TRBJ1-6; clone_size: -; d_call: TRBD1; v_call: TRBV3-1; cdr3_nt: TGTGCCAGCAGCCCGCGACAGGGCTATAATTCACCCCTCCACTTT; cdr3_aa: CASSPRQGYNSPLHF
j_call: TRBJ1-4; clone_size: many; d_call: TRBD1; v_call: TRBV4-1; cdr3_nt: TGCGCCAGCAGCCAAGATTCCCCAGGGGGAGTCTCAACTAATGAAAAACTGTTTTTT; cdr3_aa: CASSQDSPGGVSTNEKLFF
j_call: TRBJ1-2; clone_size: -; d_call: -; v_call: TRBV5-1; cdr3_nt: TGCGCCAGCAGCTTGGATCCAGGGACTGCGGGGGGCTACACCTTC; cdr3_aa: CASSLDPGTAGGYTF
j_call: TRBJ2-7; clone_size: -; d_call: TRBD2; v_call: TRBV5-1; cdr3_nt: TGCGCCAGCGGAAAGCGGGGGGGCATCGACGAGCAGTACTTC; cdr3_aa: CASGKRGGIDEQYF
j_call: TRBJ2-2; clone_size: -; d_call: TRBD2; v_call: TRBV5-1; cdr3_nt: TGCGCCAGCAGCTTGGTGGGACTAGCGGCTTTTGGCGGGGAGCTGTTTTTT; cdr3_aa: CASSLVGLAAFGGELFF
j_call: TRBJ1-1; clone_size: medium-sized; d_call: -; v_call: TRBV6-5; cdr3_nt: TGTGCCAGCAGTTACTCGGCCCCACTCTGGGACACTGAAGCTTTCTTT; cdr3_aa: CASSYSAPLWDTEAFF
j_call: TRBJ1-4; clone_size: -; d_call: -; v_call: TRBV7-7; cdr3_nt: TGTGCCAGCAGCTTCGCGCTGGGGGAAAAACTGTTTTTT; cdr3_aa: CASSFALGEKLFF
j_call: TRBJ1-6; clone_size: many; d_call: -; v_call: TRBV7-6; cdr3_nt: TGTGCCAGCAGCTTCCCGGGCGGGGATTCACCCCTCCACTTT; cdr3_aa: CASSFPGGDSPLHF
j_call: TRBJ1-1; clone_size: -; d_call: -; v_call: TRBV29-1; cdr3_nt: TGCAGCGTTGTGAGGTCCTTGGGGAACACTGAAGCTTTCTTT; cdr3_aa: CSVVRSLGNTEAFF
j_call: TRBJ1-3; clone_size: -; d_call: -; v_call: TRBV7-9; cdr3_nt: TGTGCCAGCAGCTTACTAGGGACGGCGGGAAACACCATATATTTT; cdr3_aa: CASSLLGTAGNTIYF
j_call: TRBJ1-2; clone_size: -; d_call: -; v_call: TRBV12-3/TRBV12-4; cdr3_nt: TGTGCCAGCAGTCAACTACTGGACCTTCGGAGGGGCTACACCTTC; cdr3_aa: CASSQLLDLRRGYTF
j_call: TRBJ2-2; clone_size: few; d_call: -; v_call: TRBV12-3/TRBV12-4; cdr3_nt: TGTGCCAGCAGGCGGGCCGGGAACACCGGGGAGCTGTTTTTT; cdr3_aa: CASRRAGNTGELFF
j_call: TRBJ1-5; clone_size: -; d_call: -; v_call: TRBV6-1; cdr3_nt: TGTGCCAGCAGCTCCCGAGGGAGCAATCAGCCCCAGCATTTT; cdr3_aa: CASSSRGSNQPQHF
j_call: TRBJ2-5; clone_size: -; d_call: -; v_call: TRBV3-1; cdr3_nt: TGTGCCAGCGGACTACGGGAGACCCAGTACTTC; cdr3_aa: CASGLRETQYF
j_call: TRBJ1-1; clone_size: -; d_call: -; v_call: TRBV30; cdr3_nt: TGTGCCTGGAGTGTACTTGGGACACCGAACACTGAAGCTTTCTTT; cdr3_aa: CAWSVLGTPNTEAFF
j_call: TRBJ1-2; clone_size: -; d_call: -; v_call: TRBV5-1; cdr3_nt: TGCGCCAGCAGCTTACTCGACAGTTATGGCTACACCTTC; cdr3_aa: CASSLLDSYGYTF
j_call: TRBJ1-2; clone_size: -; d_call: -; v_call: TRBV11-2; cdr3_nt: TGTGCCAGCAGCTTAGACAGAGCAGCTAACTATGGCTACACCTTC; cdr3_aa: CASSLDRAANYGYTF
j_call: TRBJ2-7; clone_size: -; d_call: -; v_call: TRBV5-6; cdr3_nt: TGTGCCAGCAGCTTTGGGGTAATGGGCGAGCAGTACTTC; cdr3_aa: CASSFGVMGEQYF
j_call: TRBJ2-1; clone_size: few; d_call: -; v_call: TRBV4-1; cdr3_nt: TGCGCCAGCAGCCAAGATGGCCAGCGGGTGAGGTTCTTC; cdr3_aa: CASSQDGQRVRFF
j_call: TRBJ1-6; clone_size: few; d_call: -; v_call: TRBV28; cdr3_nt: TGTGCCAGCAGTTTACAGGTGGTGTCACCCCTCCACTTT; cdr3_aa: CASSLQVVSPLHF
j_call: TRBJ1-5; clone_size: few; d_call: -; v_call: TRBV7-8; cdr3_nt: TGTGCCAGCAGCGACTCGGGAGATAGCAATCAGCCCCAGCATTTT; cdr3_aa: CASSDSGDSNQPQHF
j_call: TRBJ1-4; clone_size: -; d_call: -; v_call: TRBV5-1; cdr3_nt: TGCGCCAGCAGCTTGGAGGGTGGAGGGGTTCAGGCGCTGTTTTTT; cdr3_aa: CASSLEGGGVQALFF
j_call: TRBJ2-1; clone_size: few; d_call: TRBD2; v_call: TRBV20-1; cdr3_nt: TGCAGTGCTGGGGAGCGGGGGGGCCTCAATGAGCAGTTCTTC; cdr3_aa: CSAGERGGLNEQFF
j_call: TRBJ1-4; clone_size: few; d_call: -; v_call: TRBV5-6; cdr3_nt: TGTGCCAGCAGCTTATTCAGAAGAAGTGAAAAACTGTTTTTT; cdr3_aa: CASSLFRRSEKLFF
j_call: TRBJ2-1; clone_size: -; d_call: -; v_call: TRBV3-1; cdr3_nt: TGTGCCAGCAGCCCCGAGGGATGCAGGGCCGCTTGGCATGAGCAGTTCTTC; cdr3_aa: CASSPEGCRAAWHEQFF
j_call: TRBJ1-1; clone_size: -; d_call: -; v_call: TRBV25-1; cdr3_nt: TGTGCCAGCCGCGACAGGAGGAACACTGAAACTTTCTTT; cdr3_aa: CASRDRRNTETFF
j_call: TRBJ1-3; clone_size: -; d_call: -; v_call: TRBV12-3/TRBV12-4; cdr3_nt: TGTGCCAGCAGTTGGGCGAGCTCTGGAAACACCATATATTTT; cdr3_aa: CASSWASSGNTIYF
j_call: TRBJ1-5; clone_size: many; d_call: TRBD1; v_call: TRBV10-3; cdr3_nt: TGTGCCATCAGCGAGACAGGGGCAAGCAATCAGCCCCAGCATTTT; cdr3_aa: CAISETGASNQPQHF
j_call: TRBJ1-5; clone_size: few; d_call: TRBD1; v_call: TRBV7-9; cdr3_nt: TGTGCCAGCTCAAATAAGGGGACAGCTAATCAGCCCCAGCATTTT; cdr3_aa: CASSNKGTANQPQHF
j_call: TRBJ1-1; clone_size: many; d_call: -; v_call: TRBV6-5; cdr3_nt: TGTGCCAGCAGTTACTCTAGATGGGTTGAAGCTTTCTTT; cdr3_aa: CASSYSRWVEAFF
j_call: TRBJ1-1; clone_size: many; d_call: -; v_call: TRBV29-1; cdr3_nt: TGCAGCGTCCCGGGTGAAGCTTTCTTT; cdr3_aa: CSVPGEAFF
j_call: TRBJ1-1; clone_size: once; d_call: -; v_call: TRBV12-3/TRBV12-4; cdr3_nt: TGTGCCAGCAGTTTTCGATCTTCGAACACTGAAGCTTTCTTT; cdr3_aa: CASSFRSSNTEAFF
j_call: TRBJ1-1; clone_size: -; d_call: TRBD1; v_call: TRBV20-1; cdr3_nt: TGCAGTGCTAGAGACCGGGACAGGGGTTTTGCTGAAGCTTTCTTT; cdr3_aa: CSARDRDRGFAEAFF
j_call: TRBJ1-5; clone_size: -; d_call: -; v_call: TRBV10-3; cdr3_nt: TGTGCCATCAGTGACGGCAATCAGCCCCAGCATTTT; cdr3_aa: CAISDGNQPQHF
j_call: TRBJ2-3; clone_size: -; d_call: -; v_call: TRBV3-1; cdr3_nt: TGTGCCAGCAGCCAATCCGCCTCCACGCGGACAGATACGCAGTATTTT; cdr3_aa: CASSQSASTRTDTQYF
j_call: TRBJ1-1; clone_size: -; d_call: -; v_call: TRBV5-1; cdr3_nt: TGCGCCAGCAGCTTGGTCGGCAGTTCGAACACTGAAGCTTTCTTT; cdr3_aa: CASSLVGSSNTEAFF
j_call: TRBJ1-1; clone_size: many; d_call: -; v_call: TRBV5-1; cdr3_nt: TGCGCCAGCAGCCCCCAGGGACCCCCCTACATGAACACTGAAGCTTTCTTT; cdr3_aa: CASSPQGPPYMNTEAFF
j_call: TRBJ1-5; clone_size: few; d_call: -; v_call: TRBV7-8; cdr3_nt: TGTGCCAGCAGCTTAGCCCCAATCGGGATGCAGCCCCAGCATTTT; cdr3_aa: CASSLAPIGMQPQHF
j_call: TRBJ1-1; clone_size: few; d_call: -; v_call: TRBV7-9; cdr3_nt: TGTGCCAGCAGCTTCGACGGGCGGACTGAAGCTTTCTTT; cdr3_aa: CASSFDGRTEAFF
j_call: TRBJ1-2; clone_size: -; d_call: -; v_call: TRBV2; cdr3_nt: TGTGCCAGCAGTTACGCAGGGTGGTATGGCTACACCTTC; cdr3_aa: CASSYAGWYGYTF
j_call: TRBJ1-5; clone_size: few; d_call: -; v_call: TRBV6-5; cdr3_nt: TGTGCCAGCAGCCTTGAGGCGAGTCAGCCCCAGCATTTT; cdr3_aa: CASSLEASQPQHF
j_call: TRBJ2-5; clone_size: -; d_call: -; v_call: TRBV2; cdr3_nt: TGTGCCAGCAGTGTGGAGGTAGGAGAGACCCAGTACTTC; cdr3_aa: CASSVEVGETQYF
j_call: TRBJ1-2; clone_size: -; d_call: -; v_call: TRBV4-3; cdr3_nt: TGCGCCAGCAGCCAAGATAGGGGGGCGGACAGCCTCTATGGCTACACCTTC; cdr3_aa: CASSQDRGADSLYGYTF
j_call: TRBJ1-2; clone_size: many; d_call: -; v_call: TRBV4-1; cdr3_nt: TGCGCCAGCCGGAGGGGGGGCCTCAACTATGGCTACACCTTC; cdr3_aa: CASRRGGLNYGYTF
j_call: TRBJ1-2; clone_size: -; d_call: -; v_call: TRBV20-1; cdr3_nt: TGCAGTGCTAGAGATTCCGCAGCGGAAACCTATGGCTACACCTTC; cdr3_aa: CSARDSAAETYGYTF
j_call: TRBJ1-5; clone_size: many; d_call: -; v_call: TRBV5-1; cdr3_nt: TGCGCCAGCAGCCTATGTACCGGGACACACTTCTATAGCAATCAGCCCCAGCATTTT; cdr3_aa: CASSLCTGTHFYSNQPQHF
j_call: TRBJ2-1; clone_size: -; d_call: -; v_call: TRBV5-6; cdr3_nt: TGTGCCAGCAGCCGGGGGCCTAGCTCCTACAATGAGCAGTTCTTC; cdr3_aa: CASSRGPSSYNEQFF
j_call: TRBJ1-3; clone_size: -; d_call: -; v_call: TRBV28; cdr3_nt: TGTGCCAGCAGACCGGGCCTCCACCCTGGAAACACCATATATTTT; cdr3_aa: CASRPGLHPGNTIYF
j_call: TRBJ2-7; clone_size: few; d_call: TRBD1; v_call: TRBV5-1; cdr3_nt: TGCGCCAGCAGCTTGGTCGGGACAGGGTTCGACGAGCAGTACTTC; cdr3_aa: CASSLVGTGFDEQYF